This T cell receptor beta chain appears in the sequencing data of a study of shared clonotypes between healthy human individuals. Assay: immunoSEQ multiplex PCR; the TCRdb copy retains only in-frame clones and omits some. The sample lists around 320,000 clones; around 90% were seen once. CDR3 length: 13 residues. Germline V gene data show CDR1 as SEHNR and CDR2 as FQNEAQ (reference sequence). V dropped 2 bases and J dropped 4 bases, with 8 bases sitting between them. Sequenced: memory CD8+ T cells sorted from blood. Subset: CD45RO+ cells pooled with CCR7-negative TemRA cells. This TCR derives from a man younger than 35 in good health. The rearrangement uses TRBV7-9 and TRBJ2-5; D remains unclear. Here the CDR3 DNA reads TGTGCCAGCAGCTTACGACTGAGAGAGACCCAGTACTTC. This codes for CASSLRLRETQYF.